The 22 T cell receptor beta chains below come from one sample, sequenced in a study of blood T cell repertoires in COVID-19. Here immunoSEQ multiplex PCR was the method, and the copy in TCRdb shows in-frame clones only, minus some. The repertoire holds about 88,000 clones, with roughly 90% as singletons. Sequences were obtained from peripheral blood. The receptors stem from a man aged 55-75 years with acute or convalescent COVID-19.

The genes are TRBV30 and TRBJ2-3; D ambiguous. The CDR3 covers 12 residues. Germline V gene data show CDR1 as GTSNPN and CDR2 as SVGIG (reference sequence). Trimming removed 2 bases from V and 4 bases from J, with 7 bases in between. The CDR3 here is CAWSPVADTQYF. The CDR3 coding sequence is TGTGCCTGGAGTCCGGTGGCAGATACGCAGTATTTT.

V usage is TRBV7-9 and J usage is TRBJ2-2, with 12 bases fitting TRBD1. Per germline, CDR1 SEHNR and CDR2 FQNEAQ (reference sequence). Trimming at V came to 9 bases and at J to 5 bases, leaving 7 bases not matched to a gene. The CDR3 sequence is 15 residues long. CDR3 nucleotides: TGTGCCAGAGGCGGGACAGGGGGCTTAACCGGGGAGCTGTTTTTT. Residues: CARGGTGGLTGELFF.

The rearrangement uses TRBV20-1 and TRBJ1-5; D is unclear. Germline V lookup: CDR1 DFQATT, CDR2 SNEGSKA (reference sequence). The CDR3 sequence is 14 residues long. Deletions cut 3 bases from V and 7 bases from J, with 16 bases between. The CDR3 reads CSASPPGELQPQHF. Written as DNA, the CDR3 is TGCAGTGCTAGTCCTCCCGGTGAGTTACAGCCCCAGCATTTT.

J is TRBJ2-2 and V is TRBV19; tentatively, D is TRBD1 (6 bases). Germline values: CDR1 LNHDA, CDR2 SQIVND (reference sequence). CDR3 length: 14 amino acids. Trimming stripped 4 bases from V and 1 base from J, with 7 bases between. The CDR3 reads CASSKGQNTGELFF. The CDR3 DNA sequence: TGTGCCAGTAGTAAGGGACAGAACACCGGGGAGCTGTTTTTT.

This clone was observed a few times. CDR3 DNA: TGCGCCAGCAGCCCGCTTCGGGGGGCTGCAGATACGCAGTATTTT. Its translation: CASSPLRGAADTQYF. The gene calls are TRBV5-1 and TRBJ2-3; TRBD2 might be the D (7 bases). Trimming took off 4 bases at V and 4 bases at J, with 16 bases between the two ends. Germline assignment: CDR1 SGHRS and CDR2 YFSETQ. The CDR3 is 15 residues long.

The CDR3 coding sequence is TGTGCCAGCAGTAGGAGGGACTCCTACGAGCAGTACTTC. Protein sequence: CASSRRDSYEQYF. The V call is TRBV6-5, the J call TRBJ2-7; D is possibly TRBD2 (6 bases). There are 13 residues in the CDR3. Germline CDR1 is MNHEY and CDR2 is SVGAGI. V lost 5 bases, J lost 0 bases, and 8 bases lay in between.

J is TRBJ2-1 and V is TRBV19; TRBD1 might be the D (7 bases). The CDR3 has 14 amino acids. The germline V gene has CDR1 LNHDA and CDR2 SQIVND (reference sequence). Trimming pared 4 bases from V and 4 bases from J, leaving 11 bases between. The CDR3 is CASSRAGGYNEQFF. CDR3 bases: TGTGCCAGTAGTAGGGCAGGGGGGTACAATGAGCAGTTCTTC. Combining the CDR3 with reference TRBV19 and TRBJ2-1 gives the whole variable domain DGGITQSPKYLFRKEGQNVTLSCEQNLNHDAMYWYRQDPGQGLRLIYYSQIVNDFQKGDIAEGYSVSREKKESFPLTVTSAQKNPTAFYLCASSRAGGYNEQFFGPGTRLTVL.

This clone was seen just once. V is TRBV6-1 and J is TRBJ1-3; D gene uncertain. Germline CDR1 and CDR2: MNHNS and SASEGT. There are 14 residues in the CDR3. V gave up 1 base and J gave up 3 bases, with 7 bases separating them. The CDR3 spells CASSEGHDGNTIYF. The CDR3 DNA reads TGTGCCAGCAGTGAAGGGCACGATGGAAACACCATATATTTT.

This chain links TRBV6-5 with TRBJ1-4; TRBD1 might be the D (5 bases). The germline CDR1 and CDR2 sequences are MNHEY and SVGAGI. This CDR3 has 16 amino acids. V was shortened by 0 bases and J by 4 bases, with 12 bases between the two germline ends. CDR3 DNA: TGTGCCAGCAGTTACTCCTGGGGGGACCATAATGAAAAACTGTTTTTT. Amino acids: CASSYSWGDHNEKLFF.

CDR3 residues: CATSTGGTGELFF. The CDR3 DNA sequence: TGTGCCACTTCGACAGGGGGAACCGGGGAGCTGTTTTTT. The rearrangement links TRBV10-3 to TRBJ2-2; 9 nucleotides line up with TRBD1. Germline CDR1 is ENHRY and CDR2 is SYGVKD. The CDR3 spans 13 residues. J was trimmed by 5 bases and V by 10 bases; bases with no gene match: 5.

This chain links TRBV9 with TRBJ1-6; D is ambiguous. The CDR3 sequence is 16 residues long. Germline V gene data show CDR1 as SGDLS and CDR2 as YYNGEE. Trimming removed 0 bases at V and 7 bases at J, with 14 bases between. Written as DNA, the CDR3 is TGTGCCAGCAGCGTAGATGTCTACGGCGGGAATTCACCCCTCCACTTT. This sequence encodes CASSVDVYGGNSPLHF.

This clone has only one observation. The chain links TRBV6-6 to TRBJ1-5; D gene unclear. The germline CDR1 and CDR2 sequences are MNHNY and SVGAGI (reference sequence). V gave up 11 bases and J gave up 5 bases, with 16 bases separating them. The CDR3 loop spans 13 amino acids. CDR3: CAATATLDQPQHF. The CDR3, as DNA: TGTGCCGCCACGGCGACTCTCGATCAGCCCCAGCATTTT.

The chain has TRBV5-4 and TRBJ2-1, with 8 bases identical to TRBD2. The germline V gene encodes CDR1 SGHNT and CDR2 YYREEE (reference sequence). CDR3 length: 13 amino acids. J lost 6 bases, V lost 9 bases, and 8 bases had no gene match. The CDR3 region is CAIQAGVSNEQFF. DNA for the CDR3: TGTGCCATCCAAGCGGGAGTGAGCAATGAGCAGTTCTTC.

V usage is TRBV5-1 and J usage is TRBJ2-3; TRBD1 agrees at 7 bases. V was clipped by 5 bases and J by 4 bases; unmatched bases: 10. This CDR3 spans 15 amino acids. Germline V gene data show CDR1 as SGHRS and CDR2 as YFSETQ. This CDR3 reads CASRATGTGPDTQYF. The CDR3 DNA sequence: TGCGCCAGCAGGGCGACAGGGACGGGGCCAGATACGCAGTATTTT.

The CDR3 DNA follows: TGTGCCAGCAGCTTGGAGGGGCAGGGCCCCATCACGGAGCAGTACTTC. This sequence encodes CASSLEGQGPITEQYF. The chain is built from TRBV11-2 and TRBJ2-7, with D maybe TRBD2 (6 bases). The length of the CDR3 is 16 residues. V was shortened by 3 bases and J by 7 bases, with 22 bases between the two germline ends. The germline CDR1 and CDR2 sequences are SGHAT and FQNNGV.

The chain has TRBV18 and TRBJ2-7; D is unresolved. Trimming removed 3 bases at V and 3 bases at J, with 6 bases between. CDR1 and CDR2 (germline): KGHSH, LQKENI. The CDR3 runs to 12 residues. CDR3 sequence reads: CASSPNNYEQYF. The CDR3 nucleotides read TGTGCCAGCTCACCCAACAACTACGAGCAGTACTTC.

The CDR3 DNA reads TGTGCCAGCAGTCCGGGACAGGTATACCCTGAAGCTTTCTTT. It encodes CASSPGQVYPEAFF. The genes are TRBV6-5 and TRBJ1-1; 8 positions agree with TRBD1. The germline gives CDR1 MNHEY, CDR2 SVGAGI. Trimming removed 5 bases from V and 6 bases from J; junction bases left unmatched: 8. The CDR3 covers 14 residues.

The J gene is TRBJ2-5, the V gene TRBV5-5; D not certain. Trimming cost V 1 base and J 4 bases, with 8 bases left between them. In germline, CDR1 is SGHKS, CDR2 YYEKEE (reference sequence). CDR3 length: 13 residues. CDR3 DNA: TGTGCCAGCAGCTTGTGGGCAGGAGAGACCCAGTACTTC. Translation gives CASSLWAGETQYF.

The rearrangement links TRBV4-3 to TRBJ1-1; D perhaps matches TRBD1 (6 bases). Trimming took 3 bases from V and 10 from J, leaving 24 bases between them. Looked up from germline, CDR1 is LGHNA and CDR2 is YSLEER. This CDR3 is built from 16 residues. CDR3 nucleotide sequence: TGCGCCAGCAGCCAGGACCCGCCGGACAGTGCTTGGGGAGCTTTCTTT. This sequence encodes CASSQDPPDSAWGAFF.

V gene TRBV27 combines with J gene TRBJ2-1; TRBD2 matches at 13 bases. With V trimmed by 2 bases and J by 8 bases, 3 bases remained unmatched. CDR1 is MNHEY, CDR2 SMNVEV, per germline (reference sequence). This CDR3 spans 15 amino acids. CDR3 sequence (DNA): TGTGCCAGCAGTTTAGGGACTAGCGGGATGGATGAGCAGTTCTTC. This codes for CASSLGTSGMDEQFF.

This clone was picked up one time. CDR3 sequence: CASKPASGAGELFF. In DNA, the CDR3 is TGTGCCAGTAAACCGGCTAGCGGGGCCGGGGAGCTGTTTTTT. V is TRBV19 and J is TRBJ2-2, with 9 bases that match TRBD2. Unmatched junction bases numbered 6, after V lost 7 bases and J lost 6 bases. The CDR3 extends over 14 amino acids. Germline V gene data show CDR1 as LNHDA and CDR2 as SQIVND (reference sequence).

This clone was detected only once. Other DNA sequences within the sample encode an identical CDR3. V is TRBV5-1 and J is TRBJ1-1; a weak D match, TRBD1 (6 bases). Germline-derived CDR1 and CDR2 are SGHRS and YFSETQ. There are 14 residues in the CDR3. Trimming removed 3 bases at V and 0 bases at J, with 9 bases between. CDR3 region: CASSSGQLNTEAFF. The CDR3 DNA sequence: TGCGCCAGCAGCTCCGGACAGTTGAACACTGAAGCTTTCTTT.